The 29 T cell receptor beta chains reported below all come from one sample, sequenced in a study of T cells in Graves' hyperthyroidism and ophthalmopathy (dated by TCRdb to 2018 to 2020). Preparation of the library involved multiplex PCR. Sequencing used an Illumina HiSeq 2000. TCR beta CDR3 regions were amplified from RNA transcripts. The TCR CDR3 was subjected to a first round of RT-PCR using the HTBI primer set and the Qiagen OneStep RT-PCR kit. Using fastp at Q25 and MiXCR, TCRdb reprocessed the public reads and kept productive beta chains. Entries that share a CDR3 protein sequence are merged under the most common genes and DNA. Present in this sample are over 400,000 distinct CDR3 sequences, approximately 23% of which were seen just once. Jointly, the top ten make up about 53% of the sample. Sequenced material: blood. All receptors derive from a woman between 65 and 79 years old with Graves' ophthalmopathy.

The chain couples TRBV5-1 to TRBJ2-7; TRBD2 matches at 11 bases. The junction had 15 bases not matched to a gene; V was cut back by 3 bases and J by 7 bases. Germline V gene data show CDR1 as SGHRS and CDR2 as YFSETQ. This CDR3 contains 17 residues. The CDR3 bases are TGCGCCAGCAGCTCCCGGATAGCGGGAGGGTCAACGGGGGAGCAGTACTTC. It yields the protein CASSSRIAGGSTGEQYF.

This clonotype was seen a handful of times. The chain is built from TRBV6-1 and TRBJ1-2; D gene unclear. CDR1 MNHNS and CDR2 SASEGT come from the germline V gene. V lost 7 bases to trimming and J lost 4 bases, with 13 bases between them. This CDR3 region has 13 residues. This CDR3 is CASTLVGSYGYTF. In DNA, the CDR3 is TGTGCCAGCACTCTAGTCGGCTCCTATGGCTACACCTTC.

This clonotype showed up many times. V is TRBV6-1 and J is TRBJ1-2; D is possibly TRBD1 (6 bases). This CDR3 spans 11 amino acids. Per germline, CDR1 MNHNS and CDR2 SASEGT. Trimming took 8 bases from V and 3 from J, leaving 7 bases between them. The chain's CDR3 is CASGTHYGYTF. In DNA form, the CDR3 reads TGTGCCAGCGGGACACACTATGGCTACACCTTC.

This clonotype was seen a few times. This rearrangement joins TRBV10-3 to TRBJ1-1; a possible D gene is TRBD1 (5 bases). Looked up from germline, CDR1 is ENHRY and CDR2 is SYGVKD. The CDR3 length is 15 residues. V was clipped by 2 bases and J by 1 base, with 11 bases between them. The chain's CDR3 is CAISEPGLTNTEAFF. CDR3 in DNA: TGTGCCATCAGTGAGCCGGGACTGACGAACACTGAAGCTTTCTTT.

Only a few counts were recorded for this clonotype. V is TRBV30 and J is TRBJ1-1; D might be TRBD1 (6 bases). Germline CDR1 GTSNPN, CDR2 SVGIG (reference sequence). V lost 4 bases and J 3 bases, leaving 12 bases between the germline ends. The CDR3 length is 13 residues. The CDR3 coding sequence is TGTGCCTGGACGACAGGTGGATACACTGAAGCTTTCTTT. It yields the protein CAWTTGGYTEAFF.

This clonotype occurred a few times. The chain joins TRBV9 to TRBJ2-3, with 7 nucleotides matching TRBD2. This CDR3 region has 14 residues. Germline-derived CDR1 and CDR2 are SGDLS and YYNGEE. V dropped 3 bases and J dropped 6; count of bases not matched to a gene: 7. This chain's CDR3 is CASSGEAGVDTQYF. DNA of the CDR3: TGTGCCAGCAGCGGTGAGGCGGGAGTTGATACGCAGTATTTT.

The chain employs TRBV20-1 and TRBJ2-3, with 14 bases aligning to TRBD2. J was trimmed by 6 bases and V by 5 bases; bases with no gene match: 7. Looked up from germline, CDR1 is DFQATT and CDR2 is SNEGSKA (reference sequence). The CDR3 has 15 amino acids. CDR3 coding DNA: TGCAGTGCTCGGGGACTAGCGGGGGCGCAGGATACGCAGTATTTT. This gives the protein CSARGLAGAQDTQYF.

The V call is TRBV20-1, the J call TRBJ1-3; D ambiguous. V lost 5 bases, J lost 0 bases, and 11 bases lay in between. CDR1 DFQATT and CDR2 SNEGSKA come from the germline V gene (reference sequence). This CDR3 is built from 14 residues. CDR3 DNA sequence: TGCAGTGCTGTAGACGGAAACTCTGGAAACACCATATATTTT. It is translated as CSAVDGNSGNTIYF.

This clonotype was observed many times. The V gene is TRBV20-1, the J gene TRBJ1-5; D unresolved. The V end lost 4 bases, the J end lost 1 base, and 11 bases lay between the germline ends. This CDR3 contains 14 residues. The germline V gene has CDR1 DFQATT and CDR2 SNEGSKA (reference sequence). DNA for the CDR3: TGCAGTGCTATAGATCACGGGAGCAATCAGCCCCAGCATTTT. Its protein product is CSAIDHGSNQPQHF.

J is TRBJ1-5 and V is TRBV20-1; D unclear. This CDR3 spans 15 amino acids. The germline V gene encodes CDR1 DFQATT and CDR2 SNEGSKA (reference sequence). V was cut by 3 bases and J by 4 bases, with 16 bases left in between. CDR3 sequence reads: CSASTFERKNQPQHF. The CDR3, as DNA: TGCAGTGCTAGTACGTTTGAGAGGAAGAATCAGCCCCAGCATTTT.

Concerning this clonotype: One junction end disagrees with the germline gene, perhaps due to a read error. V gene TRBV7-2 combines with J gene TRBJ1-3, with D possibly being TRBD1 (5 bases). This CDR3 comprises 15 residues. Germline assignment: CDR1 SGHTA and CDR2 FQGNSA. This CDR3 reads CDSSLRGLSGNTIYF. Here the CDR3 DNA reads TGTGACAGCAGCTTAAGGGGCCTCTCTGGAAACACCATATATTTT. Drawing the rest from reference TRBV7-2 and TRBJ1-3, the complete variable domain is GAGVSQSPSNKVTEKGKDVELRCDPISGHTALYWYRQSLGQGLEFLIYFQGNSAPDKSGLPSDRFSAERTGGSVSTLTIQRTQQEDSAVYLCDSSLRGLSGNTIYFGEGSWLTVV.

The chain's CDR3 is CASSLGGDPRTDTQYF. The CDR3 region has the DNA TGCGCCAGCAGCTTGGGGGGGGATCCCCGCACAGATACGCAGTATTTT. The chain employs TRBV5-1 and TRBJ2-3; TRBD2 might be the D (6 bases). Germline CDR1 and CDR2: SGHRS and YFSETQ. This CDR3 comprises 16 residues. Deletions cut 0 bases from V and 1 base from J, with 12 bases between. Drawing the rest from reference TRBV5-1 and TRBJ2-3, the complete variable domain is KAGVTQTPRYLIKTRGQQVTLSCSPISGHRSVSWYQQTPGQGLQFLFEYFSETQRNKGNFPGRFSGRQFSNSRSEMNVSTLELGDSALYLCASSLGGDPRTDTQYFGPGTRLTVL.

This clonotype turned up a few times. This chain uses TRBV9 with TRBJ2-1; 12 nucleotides match TRBD2. CDR1 and CDR2 (germline): SGDLS, YYNGEE. This CDR3 is 15 amino acids long. Germline trimming cut 5 bases from V and 5 bases from J; bases unmatched to any gene: 5. The CDR3, as DNA: TGTGCCAGCAGTCCTAGCGGGAGGGGCAACAATGAGCAGTTCTTC. Translation: CASSPSGRGNNEQFF.

J is TRBJ1-2 and V is TRBV30; no clear D gene. Looked up from germline, CDR1 is GTSNPN and CDR2 is SVGIG (reference sequence). This CDR3 comprises 15 residues. Trimming removed 0 bases from V and 1 base from J, with 12 bases in between. CDR3 DNA sequence: TGTGCCTGGAGTGTACGGGTTGGAGTTAACTATGGCTACACCTTC. This gives the protein CAWSVRVGVNYGYTF.

This sequence joins TRBV7-2 and TRBJ1-2, with 7 bases matching TRBD1. The germline CDR1 and CDR2 sequences are SGHTA and FQGNSA. The CDR3 covers 16 residues. V lost 1 base, J lost 12 bases, and 17 bases stayed unmatched. The CDR3 region is CASSLGDSLYVDKDTF. In DNA, the CDR3 is TGTGCCAGCAGCTTAGGGGACAGTCTCTATGTTGACAAGGACACCTTC. The entire variable domain, with the rest obtained from reference TRBV7-2 and TRBJ1-2, is as follows: GAGVSQSPSNKVTEKGKDVELRCDPISGHTALYWYRQSLGQGLEFLIYFQGNSAPDKSGLPSDRFSAERTGGSVSTLTIQRTQQEDSAVYLCASSLGDSLYVDKDTFGSGTRLTVV.

A few counts support this clonotype. The chain employs TRBV29-1 and TRBJ1-2, with 8 bases identical to TRBD1. The length of the CDR3 is 13 residues. Trimming at V came to 7 bases and at J to 4 bases, leaving 8 bases not matched to a gene. The germline CDR1 and CDR2 sequences are SQVTM and ANQGSEA. CDR3 coding DNA: TGCAGCGCTCCGGACAGGGACGGCTATGGCTACACCTTC. The encoded protein is CSAPDRDGYGYTF. Variable domain in full (rest from reference TRBV29-1 and TRBJ1-2): SAVISQKPSRDICQRGTSLTIQCQVDSQVTMMFWYRQQPGQSLTLIATANQGSEATYESGFVIDKFPISRPNLTFSTLTVSNMSPEDSSIYLCSAPDRDGYGYTFGSGTRLTVV.

V and J are TRBV28 and TRBJ2-3, with 10 bases that match TRBD2. The germline gives CDR1 MDHEN, CDR2 SYDVKM. The CDR3 extends over 17 amino acids. The junction had 7 bases not matched to a gene; V was cut back by 1 base and J by 3 bases. As DNA, the CDR3 is TGTGCCAGCAGTTTATCCCTTACTAGCGGGGTTACAGATACGCAGTATTTT. Translating gives CASSLSLTSGVTDTQYF. Looking up the rest from reference TRBV28 and TRBJ2-3 gives the full variable domain: DVKVTQSSRYLVKRTGEKVFLECVQDMDHENMFWYRQDPGLGLRLIYFSYDVKMKEKGDIPEGYSVSREKKERFSLILESASTNQTSMYLCASSLSLTSGVTDTQYFGPGTRLTVL.

About this clonotype: The junction departs from germline at one end; a sequencing error may be responsible. V gene TRBV3-1 combines with J gene TRBJ2-3, with D possibly TRBD2 on 6 matching bases. The CDR3 length is 14 residues. CDR1 and CDR2 from the germline V gene are LGHDT and YNNKEL (reference sequence). The CDR3 here is CASSQGTSADTQYF. CDR3 in DNA: TGCGCCAGCAGCCAAGGGACTTCTGCAGATACGCAGTATTTT.

The chain has TRBV29-1 and TRBJ1-2; tentatively, D is TRBD1 (6 bases). Trimming removed 7 bases at V and 3 bases at J, with 12 bases between. CDR1 and CDR2 (germline): SQVTM, ANQGSEA. The CDR3 sequence is 12 residues long. This CDR3 reads CSGTDRYYGYTF. CDR3 sequence (DNA): TGCAGCGGGACGGACAGATACTATGGCTACACCTTC. Filled out from reference TRBV29-1 and TRBJ1-2, the complete variable domain reads SAVISQKPSRDICQRGTSLTIQCQVDSQVTMMFWYRQQPGQSLTLIATANQGSEATYESGFVIDKFPISRPNLTFSTLTVSNMSPEDSSIYLCSGTDRYYGYTFGSGTRLTVV.

This clonotype was detected only a few times. The CDR3 DNA reads as TGTGCCAGCAGCTTAGAGACAGTCGGGGCCAAAAACATTCAGTACTTC. As protein: CASSLETVGAKNIQYF. This chain connects TRBV5-5 to TRBJ2-4; D is perhaps TRBD1 (5 bases). Trimming stripped 2 bases from V and 1 base from J, with 13 bases between. CDR1 and CDR2 (germline): SGHKS, YYEKEE (reference sequence). The CDR3 has 16 residues. Complete variable domain (other parts from reference TRBV5-5 and TRBJ2-4): DAGVTQSPTHLIKTRGQQVTLRCSPISGHKSVSWYQQVLGQGPQFIFQYYEKEERGRGNFPDRFSARQFPNYSSELNVNALLLGDSALYLCASSLETVGAKNIQYFGAGTRLSVL.

This clonotype has only a few counts. A junction boundary mismatches the germline segment, possibly from a read error. The chain couples TRBV28 to TRBJ2-7; 9 bases are a match to TRBD1. The V gene's germline CDR1 is MDHEN and CDR2 SYDVKM. The CDR3 length is 14 residues. As DNA, the CDR3 is TGTGCCTGCAGTCAGACAGGGGGAACCTACGAGCAGTACTTC. Protein product: CACSQTGGTYEQYF.

This sequence joins TRBV7-2 and TRBJ2-2, with 8 bases aligning to TRBD2. The junction had 6 bases not matched to a gene; V was cut back by 7 bases and J by 5 bases. The CDR3 is made up of 14 amino acids. Germline-derived CDR1 and CDR2 are SGHTA and FQGNSA. The DNA for the CDR3 is TGTGCCAGCACCACCCGGGGGGGGACCGGGGAGCTGTTTTTT. Translating gives CASTTRGGTGELFF.

The genes are TRBV28 and TRBJ2-2; D is perhaps TRBD2 (6 bases). CDR1 is MDHEN and CDR2 is SYDVKM in the germline V gene. The CDR3 has 16 residues. The germline V and J ends were trimmed by 2 bases and 0 bases, with 10 bases remaining between them. The CDR3 sequence: CASSLIGTANTGELFF. In DNA form, the CDR3 reads TGTGCCAGCAGTTTAATCGGGACTGCGAACACCGGGGAGCTGTTTTTT.

This CDR3 is CASSVKQGAVNEQFF. CDR3 DNA: TGTGCCAGCAGTGTCAAACAGGGGGCGGTCAATGAGCAGTTCTTC. J is TRBJ2-1 and V is TRBV25-1, with 9 bases that match TRBD1. Germline trimming cut 4 bases from V and 6 bases from J; bases unmatched to any gene: 7. The CDR3 is made up of 15 amino acids. Germline V CDR1 and CDR2: MGHDK, SYGVNS.

The V and J genes are TRBV30 and TRBJ1-5; D may be TRBD1 (5 bases). Looked up from germline, CDR1 is GTSNPN and CDR2 is SVGIG (reference sequence). V shed 0 bases and J shed 9 bases, with 15 bases lying between them. The CDR3 covers 14 residues. The CDR3 nucleotides are TGTGCCTGGAGTGTCGGCGCCAGGGAAGGGCCCCAGCATTTT. Protein: CAWSVGAREGPQHF.

Only a few counts were recorded for this clonotype. This sequence joins TRBV9 and TRBJ1-2; 9 nucleotides align to TRBD1. Germline CDR1 reads SGDLS; CDR2 reads YYNGEE. This CDR3 comprises 15 residues. Losses at the gene ends were 4 bases for V and 5 bases for J; bases not matched to a gene: 9. CDR3 protein: CASSPDRGENYGYTF. The CDR3 DNA reads as TGTGCCAGCAGCCCGGACAGGGGCGAAAATTATGGCTACACCTTC.

This clonotype has more than one count but fewer than ten. The chain couples TRBV6-1 to TRBJ2-7, with TRBD2 matching over 11 bases. Germline CDR1 is MNHNS and CDR2 is SASEGT. CDR3 length: 15 amino acids. V lost 5 bases, J lost 2 bases, and 5 bases stayed unmatched. The CDR3 bases are TGTGCCAGCAGTTGGGGACTAGCGGAGGCCTACGAGCAGTACTTC. This gives the protein CASSWGLAEAYEQYF.

The chain couples TRBV19 to TRBJ1-5; perhaps TRBD1 as D (6 bases). Germline CDR1 and CDR2: LNHDA and SQIVND (reference sequence). Trimming left V 1 base short and J 6 bases short, with 13 bases between. The CDR3 runs 15 residues. The CDR3 sequence is CASSIAQGLGQPQHF. CDR3 in DNA: TGTGCCAGTAGTATAGCACAGGGCTTAGGTCAGCCCCAGCATTTT.

The chain has TRBV4-1 and TRBJ1-2, with 7 bases matching TRBD1. Germline V CDR1 and CDR2: MGHRA, YSYEKL. The CDR3 spans 13 residues. The V and J ends lost 4 bases and 4 bases, in that order; junction bases with no gene match: 3. The CDR3 DNA is TGCGCCAGCAGCCGAGGGGGCGGCTATGGCTACACCTTC. This gives the protein CASSRGGGYGYTF.